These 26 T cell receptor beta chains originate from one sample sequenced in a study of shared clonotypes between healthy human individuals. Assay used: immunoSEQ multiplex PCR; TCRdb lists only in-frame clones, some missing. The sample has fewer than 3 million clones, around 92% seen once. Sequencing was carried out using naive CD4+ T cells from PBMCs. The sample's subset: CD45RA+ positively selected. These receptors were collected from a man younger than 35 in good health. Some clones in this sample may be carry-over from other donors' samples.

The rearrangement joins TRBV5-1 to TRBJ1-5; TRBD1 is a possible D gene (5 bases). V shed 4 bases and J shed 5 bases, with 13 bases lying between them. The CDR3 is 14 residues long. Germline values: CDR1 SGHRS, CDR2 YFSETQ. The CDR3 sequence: CASSPDGGYQPQHF. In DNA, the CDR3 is TGCGCCAGCAGCCCGGACGGGGGGTATCAGCCCCAGCATTTT.

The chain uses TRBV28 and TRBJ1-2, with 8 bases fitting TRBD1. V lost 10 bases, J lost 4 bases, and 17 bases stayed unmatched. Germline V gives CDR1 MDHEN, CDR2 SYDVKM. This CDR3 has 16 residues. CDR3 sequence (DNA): TGTGCCACAATACTTTTCCAGGGGGCTGAGAGCTATGGCTACACCTTC. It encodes CATILFQGAESYGYTF.

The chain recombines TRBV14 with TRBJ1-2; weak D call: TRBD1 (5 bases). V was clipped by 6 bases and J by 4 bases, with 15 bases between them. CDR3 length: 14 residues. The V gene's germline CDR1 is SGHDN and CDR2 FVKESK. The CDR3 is CASSPGRFVYGYTF. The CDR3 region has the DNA TGTGCCAGCAGTCCAGGGAGGTTCGTCTATGGCTACACCTTC.

CDR3 in DNA: TGTGCCAGCTCACCAAGGACCTCCTCCAGCACAGATACGCAGTATTTT. Translated, it gives CASSPRTSSSTDTQYF. V is TRBV18 and J is TRBJ2-3; D is unresolved. The CDR3 contains 16 residues. Germline V lookup: CDR1 KGHSH, CDR2 LQKENI. V was shortened by 2 bases and J by 0 bases, with 12 bases between the two germline ends.

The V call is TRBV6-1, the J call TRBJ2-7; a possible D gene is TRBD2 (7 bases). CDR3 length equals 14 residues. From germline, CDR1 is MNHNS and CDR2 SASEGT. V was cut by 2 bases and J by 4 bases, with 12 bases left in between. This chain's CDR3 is CASSEPGGRYEQYF. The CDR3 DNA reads TGTGCCAGCAGTGAACCGGGGGGCAGATACGAGCAGTACTTC.

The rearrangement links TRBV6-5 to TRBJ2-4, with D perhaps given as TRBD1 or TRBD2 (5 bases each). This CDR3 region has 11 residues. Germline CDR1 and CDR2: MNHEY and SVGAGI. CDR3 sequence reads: CATVRGNIQYF. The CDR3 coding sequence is TGTGCGACGGTGAGGGGAAACATTCAGTACTTC.

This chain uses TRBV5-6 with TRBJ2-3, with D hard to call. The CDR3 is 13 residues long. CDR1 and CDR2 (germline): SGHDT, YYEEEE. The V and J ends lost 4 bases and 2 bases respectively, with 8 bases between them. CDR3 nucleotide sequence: TGTGCCAGCAGCCGCCGTAACACAGATACGCAGTATTTT. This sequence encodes CASSRRNTDTQYF.

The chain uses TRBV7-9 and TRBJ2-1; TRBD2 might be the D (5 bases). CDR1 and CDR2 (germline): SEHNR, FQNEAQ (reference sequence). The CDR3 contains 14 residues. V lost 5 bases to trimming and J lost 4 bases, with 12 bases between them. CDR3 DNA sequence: TGTGCCAGCAGCCGAGGGATCCCGTACAATGAGCAGTTCTTC. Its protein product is CASSRGIPYNEQFF.

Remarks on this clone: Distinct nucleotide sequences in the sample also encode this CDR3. CDR3 coding DNA: TGTGCCATCAGCCCGACTAGCGGAAGCTCCTACAATGAGCAGTTCTTC. Amino acid sequence: CAISPTSGSSYNEQFF. The chain employs TRBV10-3 and TRBJ2-1, with TRBD2 identical over 9 bases. This CDR3 contains 16 residues. The ends lost 6 bases at V and 0 bases at J; junction bases unmatched: 6. Germline V lookup: CDR1 ENHRY, CDR2 SYGVKD.

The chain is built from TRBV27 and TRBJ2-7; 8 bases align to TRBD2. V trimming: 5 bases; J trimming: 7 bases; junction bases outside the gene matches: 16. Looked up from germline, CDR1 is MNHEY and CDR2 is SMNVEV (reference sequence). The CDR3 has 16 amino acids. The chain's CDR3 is CASSPTILADVLEQYF. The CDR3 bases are TGTGCCAGCAGTCCGACCATACTAGCGGATGTTCTGGAGCAGTACTTC.

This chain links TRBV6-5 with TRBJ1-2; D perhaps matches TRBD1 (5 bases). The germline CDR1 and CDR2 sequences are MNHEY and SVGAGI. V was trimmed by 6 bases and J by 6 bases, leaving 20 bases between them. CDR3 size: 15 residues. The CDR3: CASSYIGARDHGYTF. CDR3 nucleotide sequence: TGTGCCAGCAGCTACATTGGGGCCCGTGACCATGGCTACACCTTC.

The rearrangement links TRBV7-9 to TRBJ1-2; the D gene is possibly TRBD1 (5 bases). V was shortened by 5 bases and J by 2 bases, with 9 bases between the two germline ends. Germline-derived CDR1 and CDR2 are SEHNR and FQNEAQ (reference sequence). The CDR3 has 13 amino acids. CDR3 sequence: CASSHRDNYGYTF. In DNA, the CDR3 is TGTGCCAGCAGCCACCGGGACAACTATGGCTACACCTTC. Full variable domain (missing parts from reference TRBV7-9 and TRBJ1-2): DTGVSQNPRHKITKRGQNVTFRCDPISEHNRLYWYRQTLGQGPEFLTYFQNEAQLEKSRLLSDRFSAERPKGSFSTLEIQRTEQGDSAMYLCASSHRDNYGYTFGSGTRLTVV.

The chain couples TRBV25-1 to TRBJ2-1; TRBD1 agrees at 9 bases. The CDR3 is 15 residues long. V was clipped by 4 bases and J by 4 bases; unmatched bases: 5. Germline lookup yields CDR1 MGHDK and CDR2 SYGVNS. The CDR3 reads CASSALGQGYNEQFF. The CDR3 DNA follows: TGTGCCAGCAGTGCCCTGGGACAGGGATACAATGAGCAGTTCTTC.

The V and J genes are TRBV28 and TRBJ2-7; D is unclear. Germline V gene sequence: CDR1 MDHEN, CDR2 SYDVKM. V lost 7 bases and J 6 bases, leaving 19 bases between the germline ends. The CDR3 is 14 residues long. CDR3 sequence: CASKSPGSPREQYF. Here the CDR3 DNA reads TGTGCCAGCAAGTCCCCCGGGTCTCCCCGCGAGCAGTACTTC.

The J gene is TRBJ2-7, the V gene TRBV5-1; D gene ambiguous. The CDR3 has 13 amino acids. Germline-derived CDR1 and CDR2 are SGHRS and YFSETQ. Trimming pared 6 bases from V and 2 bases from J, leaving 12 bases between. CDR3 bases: TGCGCCAGCACCCTGGACGGAGCCTACGAGCAGTACTTC. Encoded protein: CASTLDGAYEQYF.

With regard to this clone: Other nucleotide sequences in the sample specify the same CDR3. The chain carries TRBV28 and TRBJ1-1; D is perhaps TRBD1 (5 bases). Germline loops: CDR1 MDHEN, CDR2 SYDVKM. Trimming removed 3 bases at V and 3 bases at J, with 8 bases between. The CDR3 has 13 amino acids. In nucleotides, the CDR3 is TGTGCCAGCAGTTTCCGGGGGTACACTGAAGCTTTCTTT. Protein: CASSFRGYTEAFF.

CDR3 nucleotides: TGTGCCAGCTCACCTCCCGGGACTGCGGGAGATACGCAGTATTTT. It specifies CASSPPGTAGDTQYF. The J gene is TRBJ2-3, the V gene TRBV18, with a weak D call TRBD2 (6 bases). The CDR3 consists of 15 residues. Germline CDR1 and CDR2: KGHSH and LQKENI. V lost 3 bases and J lost 5, with 15 bases in between.

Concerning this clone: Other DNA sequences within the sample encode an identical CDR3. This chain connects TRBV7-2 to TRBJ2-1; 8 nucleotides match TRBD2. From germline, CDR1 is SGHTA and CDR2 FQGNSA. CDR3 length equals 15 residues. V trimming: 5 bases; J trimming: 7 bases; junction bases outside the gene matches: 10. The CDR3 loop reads CASSLGTSGRNEQFF. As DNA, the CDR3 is TGTGCCAGCAGCCTCGGAACTAGCGGAAGGAATGAGCAGTTCTTC. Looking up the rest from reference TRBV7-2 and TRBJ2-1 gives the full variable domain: GAGVSQSPSNKVTEKGKDVELRCDPISGHTALYWYRQSLGQGLEFLIYFQGNSAPDKSGLPSDRFSAERTGGSVSTLTIQRTQQEDSAVYLCASSLGTSGRNEQFFGPGTRLTVL.

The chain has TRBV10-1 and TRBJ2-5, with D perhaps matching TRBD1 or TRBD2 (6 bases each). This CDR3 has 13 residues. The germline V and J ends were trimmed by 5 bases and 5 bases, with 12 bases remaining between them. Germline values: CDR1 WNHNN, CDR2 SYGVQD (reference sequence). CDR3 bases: TGCGCCAGCAGTCCTACAGGGAGGGAGACCCAGTACTTC. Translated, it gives CASSPTGRETQYF.

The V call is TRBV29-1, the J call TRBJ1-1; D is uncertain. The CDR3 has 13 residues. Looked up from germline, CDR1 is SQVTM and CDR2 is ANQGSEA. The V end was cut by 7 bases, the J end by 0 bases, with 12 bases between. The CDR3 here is CSADPAMNTEAFF. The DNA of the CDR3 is TGCAGCGCGGACCCGGCCATGAACACTGAAGCTTTCTTT.

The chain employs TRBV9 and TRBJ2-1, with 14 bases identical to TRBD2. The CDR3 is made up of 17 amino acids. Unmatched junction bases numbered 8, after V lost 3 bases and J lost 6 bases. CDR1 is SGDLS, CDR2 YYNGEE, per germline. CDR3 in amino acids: CASSAGGLAGEINEQFF. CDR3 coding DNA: TGTGCCAGCAGCGCTGGGGGACTAGCGGGAGAGATCAATGAGCAGTTCTTC.

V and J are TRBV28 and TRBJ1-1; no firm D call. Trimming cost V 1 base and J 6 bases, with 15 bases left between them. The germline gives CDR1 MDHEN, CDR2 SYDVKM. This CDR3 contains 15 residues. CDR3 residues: CASSLFHTTRAEAFF. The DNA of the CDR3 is TGTGCCAGCAGTTTATTCCACACCACGAGGGCTGAAGCTTTCTTT.

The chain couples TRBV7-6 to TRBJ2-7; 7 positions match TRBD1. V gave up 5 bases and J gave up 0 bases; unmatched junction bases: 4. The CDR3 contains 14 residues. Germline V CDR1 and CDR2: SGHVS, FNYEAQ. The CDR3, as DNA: TGTGCCAGCAGCGGAAACAGGGGCTCCTACGAGCAGTACTTC. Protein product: CASSGNRGSYEQYF. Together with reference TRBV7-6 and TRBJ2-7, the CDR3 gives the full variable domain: GAGVSQSPRYKVTKRGQDVALRCDPISGHVSLYWYRQALGQGPEFLTYFNYEAQQDKSGLPNDRFSAERPEGSISTLTIQRTEQRDSAMYRCASSGNRGSYEQYFGPGTRLTVT.

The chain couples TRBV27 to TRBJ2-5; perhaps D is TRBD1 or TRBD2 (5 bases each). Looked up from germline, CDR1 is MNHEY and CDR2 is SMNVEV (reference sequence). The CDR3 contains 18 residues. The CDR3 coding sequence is TGTGGTCCCAGCAGTTTAATAGGGGAGTTTCGGTTTAAGGAGACCCAGTACTTC. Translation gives CGPSSLIGEFRFKETQYF.

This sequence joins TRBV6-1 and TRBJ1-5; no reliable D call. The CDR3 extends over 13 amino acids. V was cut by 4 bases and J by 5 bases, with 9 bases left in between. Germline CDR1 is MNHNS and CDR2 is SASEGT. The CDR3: CASSGQLHQPQHF. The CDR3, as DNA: TGTGCCAGCAGTGGGCAGTTACATCAGCCCCAGCATTTT.

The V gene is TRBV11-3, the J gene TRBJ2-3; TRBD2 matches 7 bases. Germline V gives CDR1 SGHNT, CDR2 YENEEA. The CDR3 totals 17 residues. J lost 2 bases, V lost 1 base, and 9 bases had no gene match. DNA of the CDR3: TGTGCCAGCAGCTTAGGGGGGGGAACGGCAGTCACAGATACGCAGTATTTT. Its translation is CASSLGGGTAVTDTQYF.